The TCR beta chain under discussion was sequenced for a study of identical twins. Unique molecular identifiers were present on cDNA, and template switching added a universal primer site. TCRdb re-derived calls from the 5' RACE reads in MiXCR, one entry per CDR3 protein. Of some 660,000 distinct CDR3 sequences listed, around 8.6% are singletons. As to this clonotype: The antigen remains unidentified.

The length of the CDR3 is 14 residues. V was cut by 6 bases and J by 9 bases, with 15 bases left in between. Germline CDR1 and CDR2: ENHRY and SYGVKD. Study findings and constraints: In beta out-of-frame sequences, the excess sharing between twins was weaker. Fewer insertions marked abundant cord blood beta clonotypes; young adult naive trended weakly, memory not at all.

These data were likewise used in another study, on yellow fever vaccine responses in identical twins.

This receptor was obtained from a woman younger than 30 in good health. The chain couples TRBV10-3 to TRBJ1-6; TRBD1 might be the D (5 bases). Material for sequencing was PBMCs. The CDR3 here is CAIRDDRGISPLHF. As DNA, the CDR3 is TGTGCCATCAGGGATGACAGAGGGATTTCACCCCTCCACTTT.